This T cell receptor (beta chain) came from a study of human T cells and chemical hapten exposure. The overall study: Sensitization was performed using 2% DPC on a roughly 2 cm by roughly 2 cm upper inner arm skin site. General study findings and limits: Expanded TCRs made up significantly more big CDR3 similarity clusters than controls did.

TCRdb reanalysed the RACE reads using MiXCR and keeps one entry per CDR3 protein. Found here are under 450,000 distinct CDR3 sequences, nearly 6.5% of them singletons; the top ten hold about 5.6%. V was trimmed by 2 bases and J by 11 bases, leaving 12 bases between them. The CDR3 contains 12 residues. Per germline, CDR1 SNHLY and CDR2 FYNNEI. The time point was: patch test 2, 6 weeks after DPC sensitization. Indicated treatment: therapeutic diphenylcyclopropenone sensitization with weekly scalp DPC. The starting material, unfractionated whole blood, was used for total RNA extraction. Note on this clonotype: What it binds is unknown.

Here the sequenced sample was whole blood, taken in connection with sensitization to the hapten diphenylcyclopropenone (DPC). This receptor was taken from a young woman with alopecia areata. Some clones in this sample may be carry-over from other donors' samples. This chain joins TRBV2 and TRBJ1-1; D ambiguous. The CDR3 sequence is CASSEPTPAAFF. CDR3 bases: TGTGCCAGCAGTGAACCTACCCCGGCGGCTTTCTTT.